Sequencing of this TCR beta chain was carried out in a study of vaccination and CD4 T cells after COVID-19. As for this clonotype: The antigen is undetermined.

The treatment here: approximately nine-day PBMC culture with coronavirus spike peptide pools or control peptides (ViraFEST assay). V was clipped by 0 bases and J by 7 bases, with 13 bases between them. The CDR3 sequence is 15 residues long. The Oncomine TCR Beta short-read assay was applied to DNA of cultured CD4+ T cells. From the PCR reads, TCRdb called clonotypes with MiXCR, one entry per CDR3 protein. This repertoire shows some 18,000 distinct CDR3 sequences, roughly 51% found once; its top ten account for roughly 8%. The chain carries TRBV12-3 or TRBV12-4 and TRBJ2-1; D is possibly TRBD2 (5 bases). Sequencing was done on a sample of CD4+ T cells from blood, cultured in vitro. The receptor's source is a human donor who had recovered from COVID-19. Here the CDR3 reads CASSLAGVSSNEQFF. As DNA, the CDR3 is TGTGCCAGCAGTTTAGCGGGAGTTAGTAGTAATGAGCAGTTCTTC.